This T cell receptor (beta chain) emerged from a study of shared clonotypes between healthy human individuals (dated by TCRdb to 2018 to 2021). For context, the study as a whole: The cohort comprised a couple of women and three men aged 18 to 49 years. Per donor, three plates each were used for CD4 naive and CD4 memory, two for CD8 naive, and one for CD8 memory. Blood TCR repertoires of five healthy adults were deeply sequenced to estimate repertoire size and the extent of clonotype sharing between individuals. To increase sequencing depth and limit assay-specific biases, different laboratories used diverse techniques to prepare libraries and sequence TCR repertoires. Each donor's leukapheresis produced roughly between roughly 0.85 and 9.5 billion PBMCs. General study outcomes and caveats: Higher generation probabilities were observed for clonotypes shared by all four sorted-subset donors than for non-shared clonotypes. Naive subsets generally had larger estimated clonotype richness than memory subsets. Sharing across several donors was observed for 5% to 6.5% of naive CD4, over 3% of naive CD8, roughly 2.4% of memory CD4, and less than 0.45% of memory CD8 clonotypes. Even with the large sequencing depth, rarefaction of the sorted-subset datasets indicated that sequencing was incomplete. Because the study included only a small number of donors, the genetic and exposure-history diversity represented was limited. Based on pairwise subsampling, the degree of clonotype sharing among donors was expected to be affected by sequencing depth. Only blood was sampled, and tissue TCR repertoires likely differ from those in blood.

A remark on this clone: This receptor's antigen is unknown. There are no base qualities to consult, and no much larger clone falls within one base.

Healthy HIV-negative adults with no recently reported acute infections or vaccinations were included as donors. All donors were Caucasian adults living in Nashville, Tennessee, USA. CD4+ T cells were enriched by magnetic negative selection, after which naive cells were positively selected on CD45RA and the negative fraction was taken as the memory subset. Blood was collected by leukapheresis, and PBMCs were isolated by Ficoll-Histopaque density gradient centrifugation and then cryopreserved in liquid nitrogen vapor phase. Purity and quantity of every magnetically sorted T cell population were checked by analytical flow cytometry. From each sorted fraction, genomic DNA was isolated and quantified by UV absorbance on a Nanodrop 2000c. Counted from cysteine to phenylalanine, this CDR3 has 15 amino acids. The retained sequence is limited to the CDR3, 45 bases, with the frame set at the first base. CDR1 and CDR2, looked up from the germline V gene, are MGHRA and YSYEKL. At the junction V is shortened by 0 bases and J by 2 bases, with 10 bases in between.

TCR CDR3 regions were amplified from genomic DNA by multiplex PCR using the deep immunoSEQ assay. Extracted genomic DNA from each cell subset was distributed evenly across all wells of several immunoSEQ 96-well plates, and each plate was treated as a replicate. For sorted subsets, each replicate PCR was loaded with roughly 0.2 ug genomic DNA, equivalent to 30,000 or so T cell genomes. Purified libraries were measured with a Qubit 3.0 fluorometer, size-checked on a Bioanalyzer 2100, and measured again with the KAPA Library Quantification kit. Each immunoSEQ 96-well plate was sequenced on its own single-read 150-cycle Illumina NextSeq 550 flow cell. The published analysis was carried out like this. Because the immunoSEQ output included only junctional sequences and no quality scores, the filtering could not be the same as the filtering used for full-length reads. Sequences were annotated with PyIR, a Python wrapper for IgBLAST v1.9, using IMGT germline references to assign V/J genes and CDR3. Reads were removed for weak V/J assignments (E-value above 1e-6), missing CDR3, stop codons, out-of-frame junctions, or ambiguous translated residues. A V3J clonotype was defined by an identical inferred V gene, J gene, and CDR3 amino acid sequence. To compute the percentage overlap between repertoires, the number of shared unique clonotypes was divided by the size of the smaller repertoire. Three approaches were used to assess repertoire richness: RTK rarefaction, the Chao1 estimator, and Recon v2.1 estimates of unobserved clonotypes. For all TCRbeta clonotypes obtained by the gDNA method from a handful of donors, generation probabilities were computed with OLGA. TCRdb re-hosts the immuneACCESS table, in-frame sequences only. Its copies lack some clones; in the studies checked, an unresolved V gene accounts for under half of them, and the cause for the rest is not known. V, J and clone size derive from that table, while D and trimming were established from the DNA sequence. The sample table records about 1 million clones; about 75% of these occur just once. The ten most abundant clones make up about 1.4% of the sample.

The sequence came from a man aged 18 to 35 in good health. The chain is made from TRBV4-1 and TRBJ1-2; the D gene lacks a confident call. Sequenced sample: memory CD4+ T cells sorted from blood. Read against the paper, the sample's cell subset or site label means: CD45RA-negative fraction. CDR3 sequence: CASSQDTAANYGYTF. The nucleotide sequence reads as follows: TGCGCCAGCAGCCAAGACACCGCAGCGAACTATGGCTACACCTTC.